This T cell receptor (beta chain) was sequenced in a study of cytomegalovirus exposure and HLA in healthy donors. Study observations and caveats: Productive rates of about 87% or about 30% were seen for most TCR beta V segments in an earlier analysis. Researchers counted over 150 TCR beta chains as cytomegalovirus-associated. The study reported that TCR beta sequences accurately predicted HLA-A and HLA-B alleles in most subjects.

On this clone itself: Antigen specificity is unknown.

Germline CDR1 is MNHEY and CDR2 is SMNVEV (reference sequence). V lost 6 bases, J lost 5 bases, and 14 bases lay in between. The CDR3 extends over 14 amino acids. Amplification used 60 Vbeta primers and 13 Jbeta primers. Sequencing was performed with immunoSEQ multiplex PCR; in TCRdb, only in-frame clones are kept and a portion is missing. The table has approximately 40,000 clones, 66% seen once. This clonotype was sampled from a man aged 45 to 65 in good health and CMV-seropositive. Sequencing input: PBMCs. The chain combines TRBV27 with TRBJ1-5; D possibly corresponds to TRBD1 (5 bases). The DNA of the CDR3 is TGTGCCAGCAGACCGGGACTGATACATCAGCCCCAGCATTTT. Protein product: CASRPGLIHQPQHF.